This T cell receptor (beta chain) was recorded in a study of OX40 agonist ivuxolimab in advanced cancers. The CDR3 is 15 amino acids. Germline-derived CDR1 and CDR2 are SGDLS and YYNGEE. Trimming took off 3 bases at V and 6 bases at J, with 16 bases between the two ends. Here immunoSEQ multiplex PCR was the method, and the copy in TCRdb shows in-frame clones only, minus some. The sample includes 60,000 to 75,000 clones, 90% to 95% seen only once; the top ten take over 10%. With autoimmune disease history or systemic immunosuppression, patients were excluded. The sample was CD4+ or CD8+ T cells sorted from blood, taken in a trial of the OX40 agonist ivuxolimab. The origin of this receptor is an adult with an advanced solid tumor such as melanoma, head and neck, liver or kidney cancer. The chain joins TRBV9 to TRBJ1-5; weak D call: TRBD1 (6 bases). The CDR3 region is CASSADGGAGQPQHF. CDR3 sequence (DNA): TGTGCCAGCAGCGCCGACGGGGGGGCCGGTCAGCCCCAGCATTTT.